One TCR beta chain is described in this entry. The antigen is undetermined. This sample is part of a study of PD-1 blockade in classical Hodgkin lymphoma. The ends were cut back, 0 bases at V and 0 bases at J, with 9 bases in the middle. Germline loops: CDR1 LNHNV, CDR2 YYDKDF (reference sequence). This CDR3 contains 17 residues. The patients all showed relapse after autologous stem cell transplantation, while their brentuximab vedotin exposure varied. Overall study findings and caveats: Complete responders matched newly diagnosed patients in baseline diversity. TCR diversity in CD4+, not CD8+, cells rose significantly by C4D1. Individuals initiating nivolumab under 1 year after ASCT were excluded. Underlying causes for the observed repertoire differences were not defined, possibly disease activity or prior therapy.

Profiling relied on immunoSEQ multiplex PCR, and the TCRdb table lists in-frame clones only, not all of them. The sample consists of some 93,000 clones, roughly 89% of them appearing once. The sample consisted of peripheral blood mononuclear cells (PBMCs), taken before the second cycle of nivolumab. The rearrangement joins TRBV15 to TRBJ2-6; D not certain. The sequence was collected from a human donor with classical Hodgkin lymphoma. DNA of the CDR3: TGTGCCACCAGCAGAGATAATCTGGCCTCTGGGGCCAACGTCCTGACTTTC. This sequence encodes CATSRDNLASGANVLTF.